The subject of this entry is one T cell receptor (beta chain). The antigen is undetermined. The method was immunoSEQ multiplex PCR; TCRdb's version includes in-frame clones alone and lacks a portion of them. The sample includes under 35,000 clones, about nine tenths of them seen just once. Stated time point: time of PML onset. Detection of JC virus DNA in cerebrospinal fluid confirmed PML diagnosed from clinical and MRI findings. The T3 samples were drawn when PML began. The data are from a study of multiple sclerosis patients with progressive multifocal leukoencephalopathy. Study-wide results and caveats: Whether JC virus or general immunocompromise explains the findings remained unclear.

This CDR3 contains 14 residues. Germline V lookup: CDR1 KGHSH, CDR2 LQKENI. Trimming stripped 4 bases from V and 8 bases from J, with 17 bases between. The receptor was derived from a middle-aged woman with progressive multifocal leukoencephalopathy. Specimen: PBMCs, collected from a patient treated with natalizumab. The chain recombines TRBV18 with TRBJ1-2; D possibly corresponds to TRBD1 (5 bases). CDR3 sequence: CASSLHARGDGYTF. DNA for the CDR3: TGTGCCAGCTCACTCCACGCCCGGGGGGACGGCTACACCTTC.